Listed below are T cell receptor beta chains from one sample, sequenced in a study of shared clonotypes between healthy human individuals. Generated by immunoSEQ multiplex PCR, the TCRdb table keeps only in-frame clones and is missing some. This sample has over 2 million clones, with about 95% found just once. Sequencing used naive CD8+ T cells sorted from blood. The source is a young man in good health. Both conserved end residues are part of each CDR3. D genes are given only for firm matches. Clone sizes are given selectively: once, few, many, or a class where the clone is expanded.

d_call | j_call | clone_size | v_call | cdr3_aa | cdr3_nt
. | TRBJ2-1 | . | TRBV27 | CASSLMGGAPYNEQFF | TGTGCCAGCAGTTTAATGGGGGGGGCCCCCTACAATGAGCAGTTCTTC
TRBD1 | TRBJ1-1 | . | TRBV27 | CASSETGALNTEAFF | TGTGCCAGCAGTGAAACAGGGGCCCTGAACACTGAAGCTTTCTTT
. | TRBJ2-7 | . | TRBV27 | CASSFLDSTYEQYF | TGTGCCAGCAGTTTCTTGGACAGCACCTACGAGCAGTACTTC
. | TRBJ1-5 | . | TRBV6-1 | CAIRGGNSNQPQHF | TGTGCCATCCGGGGGGGGAATAGCAATCAGCCCCAGCATTTT
. | TRBJ2-5 | once | TRBV4-3 | CASSQDVEETQYF | TGCGCCAGCAGCCAAGATGTTGAAGAGACCCAGTACTTC
. | TRBJ2-4 | . | TRBV7-2 | CASSLDRVAKNIQYF | TGTGCCAGCAGCTTAGACAGGGTAGCCAAAAACATTCAGTACTTC
TRBD2 | TRBJ2-7 | few | TRBV2 | CASSPGGLAGTYEQYF | TGTGCCAGCAGTCCGGGGGGGCTAGCGGGAACCTACGAGCAGTACTTC
TRBD2 | TRBJ2-1 | once | TRBV7-9 | CASTPGLAYNEQFF | TGTGCCAGCACTCCGGGACTAGCGTACAATGAGCAGTTCTTC
TRBD2 | TRBJ2-3 | . | TRBV5-4 | CASSFASGGGTDTQYF | TGTGCCAGCAGCTTCGCTAGCGGGGGGGGCACAGATACGCAGTATTTT
TRBD1 | TRBJ2-7 | . | TRBV5-6 | CASSWTGGGEQYF | TGTGCCAGCAGCTGGACAGGGGGAGGCGAGCAGTACTTC
TRBD1 | TRBJ1-1 | . | TRBV5-6 | CASSPDRVITEAFF | TGTGCCAGCAGCCCGGACAGGGTAATCACTGAAGCTTTCTTT
TRBD1 | TRBJ2-7 | . | TRBV4-1 | CASSLLAGTGSPYEQYF | TGCGCCAGCAGCCTTTTAGCCGGGACAGGGAGTCCCTACGAGCAGTACTTC
. | TRBJ1-6 | . | TRBV19 | CASTIRGRDNSPLHF | TGTGCCAGTACAATCCGGGGCCGAGATAATTCACCCCTCCACTTT
TRBD1 | TRBJ2-7 | . | TRBV27 | CASSEGQGLQEQYF | TGTGCCAGCAGTGAGGGACAGGGTCTGCAAGAGCAGTACTTC
. | TRBJ2-5 | . | TRBV9 | CASSVGGGLKTETQYF | TGTGCCAGCAGCGTAGGTGGAGGACTCAAGACGGAGACCCAGTACTTC
. | TRBJ2-5 | . | TRBV10-3 | CAISEYAGPTGETRRETQYF | TGTGCCATCAGTGAGTACGCTGGACCGACTGGAGAGACTAGGCGGGAGACCCAGTACTTC
TRBD1 | TRBJ1-2 | . | TRBV7-8 | CASSLVGQPYGYTF | TGTGCCAGCAGCTTAGTGGGACAGCCATATGGCTACACCTTC
. | TRBJ1-1 | . | TRBV6-5 | CASSYGFNTEAFF | TGTGCCAGCAGTTACGGCTTTAACACTGAAGCTTTCTTT
TRBD2 | TRBJ2-4 | . | TRBV7-6 | CASSLKPGLAVENIQYF | TGTGCCAGCAGCTTAAAACCCGGACTAGCGGTAGAAAACATTCAGTACTTC
TRBD1 | TRBJ2-7 | . | TRBV11-2 | CASSFGQAVAYEQYF | TGTGCCAGCAGCTTCGGACAGGCGGTGGCGTACGAGCAGTACTTC
TRBD2 | TRBJ2-5 | . | TRBV10-1 | CASSVWGGVETQYF | TGCGCCAGCAGTGTGTGGGGAGGGGTGGAGACCCAGTACTTC
. | TRBJ1-1 | . | TRBV5-6 | CASSWGDNSGAFF | TGTGCCAGCAGCTGGGGGGACAACAGCGGAGCTTTCTTT
TRBD1 | TRBJ1-1 | . | TRBV11-3 | CASSAPGTGEAFF | TGTGCCAGCAGTGCCCCCGGGACAGGAGAAGCTTTCTTT
. | TRBJ2-7 | . | TRBV19 | CASSPRPAYEQYF | TGTGCCAGTAGTCCACGACCCGCCTACGAGCAGTACTTC
. | TRBJ1-2 | . | TRBV7-9 | CASSLVTGRPNYGYTF | TGTGCCAGCAGCTTAGTTACAGGGCGCCCAAACTATGGCTACACCTTC
TRBD2 | TRBJ2-3 | . | TRBV9 | CASSPLGAGGSDTQYF | TGTGCCAGCAGCCCCCTCGGGGCGGGAGGCTCGGATACGCAGTATTTT
. | TRBJ2-7 | . | TRBV27 | CASSEGPETYEQYF | TGTGCCAGCAGTGAGGGACCAGAAACCTACGAGCAGTACTTC
. | TRBJ1-2 | once | TRBV5-5 | CASSLDPPAYGYTF | TGTGCCAGCAGCTTGGACCCCCCAGCGTATGGCTACACCTTC
. | TRBJ2-7 | . | TRBV11-2 | CASSLGPDGIFYEQYF | TGTGCCAGCAGCTTAGGCCCGGACGGAATATTCTACGAGCAGTACTTC
TRBD1 | TRBJ2-1 | . | TRBV28 | CASSGQGFDNEQFF | TGTGCCAGCAGTGGACAGGGGTTCGACAATGAGCAGTTCTTC
. | TRBJ1-5 | . | TRBV28 | CASSFMGESNQPQHF | TGTGCCAGCAGTTTTATGGGGGAATCAAATCAGCCCCAGCATTTT
TRBD1 | TRBJ2-2 | . | TRBV30 | CAWSAGTGVAGELFF | TGTGCCTGGAGTGCTGGGACAGGGGTCGCCGGGGAGCTGTTTTTT
TRBD1 | TRBJ1-5 | few | TRBV6-1 | CASSEWTGGNQPQHF | TGTGCCAGCAGTGAATGGACAGGGGGCAATCAGCCCCAGCATTTT
. | TRBJ2-7 | . | TRBV4-1 | CASSQDRGQGYEQYF | TGCGCCAGCAGCCAAGATCGCGGGCAGGGCTACGAGCAGTACTTC
. | TRBJ1-1 | . | TRBV7-9 | CASSLAGAEAFF | TGTGCCAGCAGCTTGGCCGGGGCGGAAGCTTTCTTT
. | TRBJ2-7 | . | TRBV29-1 | CSVGGVGGMNYEQYF | TGCAGCGTCGGAGGGGTAGGCGGCATGAACTACGAGCAGTACTTC
TRBD2 | TRBJ2-5 | . | TRBV15 | CATSLRGGRGDRETQYF | TGTGCCACCAGCCTTAGAGGTGGGCGGGGGGATAGGGAGACCCAGTACTTC
TRBD1 | TRBJ1-6 | . | TRBV11-3 | CASSFCTGEICSPLHF | TGTGCCAGCAGCTTTTGCACAGGGGAAATTTGTTCACCCCTCCACTTT
. | TRBJ2-7 | . | TRBV5-1 | CASSPRPRQEWAYEQYF | TGCGCCAGCAGCCCAAGACCTAGACAGGAGTGGGCCTACGAGCAGTACTTC
TRBD1 | TRBJ1-4 | . | TRBV5-3 | CARSPTGGPMPTNEKLFF | TGTGCCAGAAGCCCGACAGGGGGCCCGATGCCCACTAATGAAAAACTGTTTTTT
. | TRBJ2-7 | . | TRBV7-9 | CASSLDAGFSSYEQYF | TGTGCCAGCAGCTTAGACGCCGGTTTTAGCTCCTACGAGCAGTACTTC
. | TRBJ2-1 | . | TRBV5-1 | CASSADLASYNEQFF | TGCGCCAGCAGCGCGGACCTAGCGTCCTACAATGAGCAGTTCTTC